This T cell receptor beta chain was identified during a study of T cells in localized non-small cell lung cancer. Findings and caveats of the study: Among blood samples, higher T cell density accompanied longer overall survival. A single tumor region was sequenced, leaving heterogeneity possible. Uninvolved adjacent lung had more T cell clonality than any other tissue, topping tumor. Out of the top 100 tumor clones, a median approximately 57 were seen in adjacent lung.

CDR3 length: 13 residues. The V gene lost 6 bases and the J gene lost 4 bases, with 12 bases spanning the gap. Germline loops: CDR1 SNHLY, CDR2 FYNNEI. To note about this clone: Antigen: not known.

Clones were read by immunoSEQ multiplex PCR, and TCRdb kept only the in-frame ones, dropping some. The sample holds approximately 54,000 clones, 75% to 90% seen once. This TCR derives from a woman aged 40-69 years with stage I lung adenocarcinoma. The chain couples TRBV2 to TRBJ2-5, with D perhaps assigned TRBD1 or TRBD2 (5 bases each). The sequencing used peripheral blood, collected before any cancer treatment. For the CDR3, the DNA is TGTGCCAGCAGAATGGGGACGGGAGAGACCCAGTACTTC. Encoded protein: CASRMGTGETQYF. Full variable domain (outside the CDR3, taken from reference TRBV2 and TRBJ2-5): EPEVTQTPSHQVTQMGQEVILRCVPISNHLYFYWYRQILGQKVEFLVSFYNNEISEKSEIFDDQFSVERPDGSNFTLKIRSTKLEDSAMYFCASRMGTGETQYFGPGTRLLVL.